This T cell receptor (beta chain) was profiled in a study of OX40 agonist ivuxolimab in advanced cancers. Study-level information: Hepatocellular carcinoma, melanoma, renal cell or head and neck cancer occurred in dose-escalation patients. There were three patients with partial responses, one having hepatocellular carcinoma and two cutaneous melanoma. General observations from the study: In general, CD8+ T cells held more expanded clones than CD4+ did, on average. Circulating CD4+ and CD8+ T cells showed clonal expansion by week 6 at 0.1 to 3.0 mg/kg.

The V end lost 6 bases, the J end lost 2 bases, and 17 bases lay between the germline ends. There are 15 residues in the CDR3. The germline gives CDR1 LGHNT, CDR2 FRNRAP. On this clone itself: Its antigen is unknown.

Generated by immunoSEQ multiplex PCR, the TCRdb table keeps only in-frame clones and is missing some. The table shows 95,000 to 100,000 clones, with roughly 80% occurring only once. The genes are TRBV12-5 and TRBJ2-7, with D maybe TRBD1 (6 bases). The sample consisted of CD4+ or CD8+ T cells sorted from blood, taken in a trial of the OX40 agonist ivuxolimab. This TCR was recovered from an adult with an advanced solid tumor such as melanoma, head and neck, liver or kidney cancer. CDR3 sequence: CASGHGQSPTYEQYF. In DNA, the CDR3 is TGTGCTAGTGGCCACGGACAGAGCCCCACCTACGAGCAGTACTTC.